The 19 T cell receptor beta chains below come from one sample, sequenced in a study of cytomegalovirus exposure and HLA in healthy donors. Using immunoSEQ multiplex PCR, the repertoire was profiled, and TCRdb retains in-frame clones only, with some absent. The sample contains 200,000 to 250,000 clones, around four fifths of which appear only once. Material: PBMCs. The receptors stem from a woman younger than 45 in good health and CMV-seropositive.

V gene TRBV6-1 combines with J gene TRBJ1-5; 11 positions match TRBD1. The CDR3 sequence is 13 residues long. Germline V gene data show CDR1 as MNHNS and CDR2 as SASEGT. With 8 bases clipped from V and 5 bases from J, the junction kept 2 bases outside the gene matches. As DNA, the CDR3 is TGTGCCAGCGGACAGGGGGCCGATCAGCCCCAGCATTTT. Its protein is CASGQGADQPQHF.

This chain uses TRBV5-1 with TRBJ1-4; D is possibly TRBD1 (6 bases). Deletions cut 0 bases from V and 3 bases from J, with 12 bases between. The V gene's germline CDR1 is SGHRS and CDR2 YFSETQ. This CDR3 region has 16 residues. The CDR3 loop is CASSLDVGAPNEKLFF. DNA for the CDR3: TGCGCCAGCAGCTTGGACGTGGGGGCCCCTAATGAAAAACTGTTTTTT.

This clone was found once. For the CDR3, the DNA is TGTGCCAGCAGCTACCTACTTGGGGACACTGAAGCTTTCTTT. This sequence encodes CASSYLLGDTEAFF. The gene calls are TRBV5-6 and TRBJ1-1; no clear D gene. The V and J ends lost 3 bases and 3 bases respectively, with 12 bases between them. Germline V gene sequence: CDR1 SGHDT, CDR2 YYEEEE. The CDR3 loop spans 14 amino acids. The complete variable domain, with remaining parts taken from reference TRBV5-6 and TRBJ1-1, reads DAGVTQSPTHLIKTRGQQVTLRCSPKSGHDTVSWYQQALGQGPQFIFQYYEEEERQRGNFPDRFSGHQFPNYSSELNVNALLLGDSALYLCASSYLLGDTEAFFGQGTRLTVV.

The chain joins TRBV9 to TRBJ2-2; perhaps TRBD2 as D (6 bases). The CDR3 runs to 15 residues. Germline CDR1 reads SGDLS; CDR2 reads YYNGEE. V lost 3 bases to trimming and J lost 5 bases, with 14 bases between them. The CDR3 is CASSAGGTATGELFF. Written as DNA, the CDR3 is TGTGCCAGCAGCGCTGGCGGGACGGCGACCGGGGAGCTGTTTTTT.

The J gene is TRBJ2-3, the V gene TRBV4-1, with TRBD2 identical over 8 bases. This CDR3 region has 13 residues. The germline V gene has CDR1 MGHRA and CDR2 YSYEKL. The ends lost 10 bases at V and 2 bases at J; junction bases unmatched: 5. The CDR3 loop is CATLAEFTDTQYF. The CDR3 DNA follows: TGCGCCACACTAGCGGAGTTCACAGATACGCAGTATTTT.

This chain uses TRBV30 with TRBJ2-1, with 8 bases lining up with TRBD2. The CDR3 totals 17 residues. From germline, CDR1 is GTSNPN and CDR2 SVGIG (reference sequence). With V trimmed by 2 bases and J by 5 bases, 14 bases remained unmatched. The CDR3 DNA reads TGTGCCTGGAGTCTCCCACGGTATAGCGGGAAGGACAATGAGCAGTTCTTC. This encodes CAWSLPRYSGKDNEQFF.

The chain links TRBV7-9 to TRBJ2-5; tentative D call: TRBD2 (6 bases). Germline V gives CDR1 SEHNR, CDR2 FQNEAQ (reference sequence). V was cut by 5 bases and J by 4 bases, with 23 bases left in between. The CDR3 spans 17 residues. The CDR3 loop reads CASSTTMTTEGPETQYF. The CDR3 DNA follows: TGTGCCAGCAGCACGACAATGACTACGGAGGGCCCAGAGACCCAGTACTTC. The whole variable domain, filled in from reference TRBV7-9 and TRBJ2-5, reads DTGVSQNPRHKITKRGQNVTFRCDPISEHNRLYWYRQTLGQGPEFLTYFQNEAQLEKSRLLSDRFSAERPKGSFSTLEIQRTEQGDSAMYLCASSTTMTTEGPETQYFGPGTRLLVL.

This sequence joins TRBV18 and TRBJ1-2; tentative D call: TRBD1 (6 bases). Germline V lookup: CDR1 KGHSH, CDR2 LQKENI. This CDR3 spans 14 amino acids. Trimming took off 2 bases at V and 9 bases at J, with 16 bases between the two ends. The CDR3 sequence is CASSPVQGRVSYTF. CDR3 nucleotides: TGTGCCAGCTCACCAGTACAGGGACGGGTGAGCTACACCTTC.

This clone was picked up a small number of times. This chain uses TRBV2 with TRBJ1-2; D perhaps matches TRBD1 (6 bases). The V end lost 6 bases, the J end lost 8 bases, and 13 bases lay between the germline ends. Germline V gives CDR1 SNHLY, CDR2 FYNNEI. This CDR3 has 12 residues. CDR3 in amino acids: CASSPDSWGYTF. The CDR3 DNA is TGTGCCAGCAGCCCGGACAGCTGGGGCTACACCTTC.

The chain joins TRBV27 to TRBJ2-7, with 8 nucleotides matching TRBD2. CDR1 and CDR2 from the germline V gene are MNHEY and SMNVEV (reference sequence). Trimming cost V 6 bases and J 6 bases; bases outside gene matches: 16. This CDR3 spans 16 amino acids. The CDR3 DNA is TGTGCCAGCAGCGACGAATGGCGGGAGGCCGTACGCGAGCAGTACTTC. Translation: CASSDEWREAVREQYF.

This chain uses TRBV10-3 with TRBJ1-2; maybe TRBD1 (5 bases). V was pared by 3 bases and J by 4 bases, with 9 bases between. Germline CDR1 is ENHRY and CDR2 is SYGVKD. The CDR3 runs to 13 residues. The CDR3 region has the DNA TGTGCCATCAGTGAAATGGGGGTCTATGGCTACACCTTC. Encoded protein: CAISEMGVYGYTF.

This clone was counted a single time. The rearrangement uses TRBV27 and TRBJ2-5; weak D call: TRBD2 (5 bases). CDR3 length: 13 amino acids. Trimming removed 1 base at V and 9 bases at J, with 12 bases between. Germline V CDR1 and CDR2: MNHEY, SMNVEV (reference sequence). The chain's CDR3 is CASSLFVGEPQYF. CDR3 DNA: TGTGCCAGCAGTTTATTCGTCGGGGAGCCCCAGTACTTC.

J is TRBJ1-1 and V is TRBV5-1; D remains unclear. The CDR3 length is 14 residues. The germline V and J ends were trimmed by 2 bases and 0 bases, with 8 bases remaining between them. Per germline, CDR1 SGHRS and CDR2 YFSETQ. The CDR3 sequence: CASSLKTVNTEAFF. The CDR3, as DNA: TGCGCCAGCAGCTTAAAAACAGTGAACACTGAAGCTTTCTTT.

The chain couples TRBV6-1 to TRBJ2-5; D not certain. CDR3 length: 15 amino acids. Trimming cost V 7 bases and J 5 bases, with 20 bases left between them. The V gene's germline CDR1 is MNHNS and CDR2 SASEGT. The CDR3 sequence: CASNPFMREKETQYF. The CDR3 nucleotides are TGTGCCAGCAATCCGTTTATGCGCGAGAAGGAGACCCAGTACTTC.

The CDR3 DNA sequence: TGTGCCAGCAGTCCGGGACACAGCTCCTACAATGAGCAGTTCTTC. Translating gives CASSPGHSSYNEQFF. This sequence joins TRBV2 and TRBJ2-1; a possible D gene is TRBD1 (6 bases). The ends were cut back, 5 bases at V and 0 bases at J, with 11 bases in the middle. From germline, CDR1 is SNHLY and CDR2 FYNNEI. The CDR3 consists of 15 residues.

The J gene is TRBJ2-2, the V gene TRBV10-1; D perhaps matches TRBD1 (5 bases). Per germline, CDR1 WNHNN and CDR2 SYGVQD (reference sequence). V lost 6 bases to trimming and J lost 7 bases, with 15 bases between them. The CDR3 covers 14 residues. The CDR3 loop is CASSRTSDVGELFF. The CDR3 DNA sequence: TGCGCCAGCAGCCGGACATCCGACGTCGGGGAGCTGTTTTTT.

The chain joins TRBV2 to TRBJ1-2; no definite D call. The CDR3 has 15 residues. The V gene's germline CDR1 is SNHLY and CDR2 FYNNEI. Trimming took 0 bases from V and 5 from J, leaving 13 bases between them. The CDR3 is CASSEAQGQSYGYTF. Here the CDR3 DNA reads TGTGCCAGCAGTGAAGCGCAAGGCCAGTCGTATGGCTACACCTTC.

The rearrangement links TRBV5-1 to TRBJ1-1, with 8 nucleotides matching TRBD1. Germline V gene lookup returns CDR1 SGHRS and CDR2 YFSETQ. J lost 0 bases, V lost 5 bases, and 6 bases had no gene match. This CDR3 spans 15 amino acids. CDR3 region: CASREGQDVNTEAFF. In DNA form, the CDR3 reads TGCGCCAGCAGGGAGGGACAGGATGTGAACACTGAAGCTTTCTTT.

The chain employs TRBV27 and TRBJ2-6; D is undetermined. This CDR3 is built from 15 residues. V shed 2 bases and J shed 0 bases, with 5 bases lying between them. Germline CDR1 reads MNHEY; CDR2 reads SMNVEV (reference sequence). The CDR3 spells CASSLGSSGANVLTF. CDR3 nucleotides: TGTGCCAGCAGTTTAGGCTCCTCTGGGGCCAACGTCCTGACTTTC.